This T cell receptor beta chain was captured by sequencing in a study of persistence of HIV-infected CD4 T cells. Turning to this clone: The antigen remains undetermined.

General study results and limits: CMV- and Gag-responding cells had lower TCRbeta richness than CD3/CD28-responding cells.

An overlapping HIV-1 Gag peptide pool stimulated these cells at roughly 0.97 ug/peptide/mL. CD40L-negative CD69-negative CD45RO-high memory CD4+ T cells were sorted as populations depleted of antigen-responding cells. Inclusion required CMV-positive serology and CD4+ counts above 400 cells/uL. The libraries were made with immunoSEQ version 4 in survey mode. The repertoire was sequenced with immunoSEQ multiplex PCR; TCRdb's copy has only in-frame clones and lacks some. The sample yields tens of thousands of clones, roughly 74% seen once. This TCR was recovered from an adult man with HIV who was CMV-seropositive. The sample here was CD4+ T cells sorted from PBMCs after roughly 18-hour stimulation, taken from a patient who received antiretroviral therapy.

CDR3 sequence: CASSLGRSGGNTIYF. CDR3 coding DNA: TGTGCCAGCAGCTTAGGCAGGTCCGGTGGAAACACCATATATTTT. The gene calls are TRBV7-2 and TRBJ1-3; D call uncertain. Germline V lookup: CDR1 SGHTA, CDR2 FQGNSA. The CDR3 has 15 amino acids. V lost 1 base to trimming and J lost 3 bases, with 10 bases between them.